This T cell receptor (beta chain) is drawn from a study of cytomegalovirus exposure and HLA in healthy donors. Broader study findings: What was likely a sequencing artifact was a cluster of highly shared sequence variants.

Primers for the PCR totalled 60 Vbeta and 13 Jbeta. Sequencing used immunoSEQ multiplex PCR; TCRdb keeps in-frame clones, though not all of them. The specimen's table records tens of thousands of clones. All donors participated as healthy donors of bone marrow. The CDR3 is 14 residues long. V dropped 5 bases and J dropped 8 bases, with 13 bases sitting between them. Germline assignment: CDR1 MNHNY and CDR2 SVGAGI (reference sequence). For this clone: What it binds is not known.

The J gene is TRBJ1-6, the V gene TRBV6-6, with unresolved D. This TCR derives from a woman in her 40s in good health and CMV-seronegative. Sequencing input: PBMCs. The CDR3 DNA follows: TGTGCCAGCAGTCTCGAGGCCGGTGATTCACCCCTCCACTTT. Translation gives CASSLEAGDSPLHF.